Included here is one T cell receptor beta chain sequence, with context. Its antigen is as yet unknown. Time point here: week 23, last vaccination. Vaccination used 300 ug of mutant IDH1 20-mer peptide per dose, with topical imiquimod. The sample originates from a study of a mutant IDH1 vaccine in newly diagnosed glioma. Overall study context: Eight vaccinations went to patients in weeks 1, 3, 5, 7, 11, 15, 19, 23. Standard pretreatment was either radiotherapy, temozolomide, or, for most, radiochemotherapy with temozolomide.

The table came from immunoSEQ multiplex PCR; TCRdb's copy has only in-frame clones and leaves some out. The sample lists about 82,000 clones, approximately 85% occurring once. The germline V gene encodes CDR1 LNHDA and CDR2 SQIVND (reference sequence). The V and J ends lost 1 base and 0 bases respectively, with 10 bases between them. The CDR3 has 16 residues. The chain recombines TRBV19 with TRBJ2-1, with D hard to call. The sequences come from PBMCs, collected from a glioma patient whose treatment included an IDH1 peptide vaccine. The clonotype comes from a man aged 25 to 40 with glioma. Some clones in this sample may be carry-over from other donors' samples. CDR3 residues: CASSIGAPSSYNEQFF. DNA for the CDR3: TGTGCCAGTAGTATAGGGGCGCCGAGCTCCTACAATGAGCAGTTCTTC. Supplemented by reference TRBV19 and TRBJ2-1, the full variable domain reads DGGITQSPKYLFRKEGQNVTLSCEQNLNHDAMYWYRQDPGQGLRLIYYSQIVNDFQKGDIAEGYSVSREKKESFPLTVTSAQKNPTAFYLCASSIGAPSSYNEQFFGPGTRLTVL.